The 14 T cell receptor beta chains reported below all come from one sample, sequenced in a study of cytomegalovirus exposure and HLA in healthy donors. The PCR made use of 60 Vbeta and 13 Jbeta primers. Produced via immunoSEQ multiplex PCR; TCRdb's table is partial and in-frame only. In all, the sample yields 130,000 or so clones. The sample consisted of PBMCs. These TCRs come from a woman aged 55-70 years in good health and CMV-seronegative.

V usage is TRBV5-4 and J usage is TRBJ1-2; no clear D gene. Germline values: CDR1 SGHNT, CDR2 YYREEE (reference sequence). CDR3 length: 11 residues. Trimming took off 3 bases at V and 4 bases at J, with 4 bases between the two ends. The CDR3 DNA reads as TGTGCCAGCAGCTCACTCTATGGCTACACCTTC. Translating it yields CASSSLYGYTF.

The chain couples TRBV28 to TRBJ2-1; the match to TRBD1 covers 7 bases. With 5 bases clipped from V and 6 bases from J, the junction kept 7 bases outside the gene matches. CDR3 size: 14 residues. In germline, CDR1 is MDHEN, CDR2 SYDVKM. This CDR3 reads CASSRSDRANEQFF. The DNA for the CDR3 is TGTGCCAGCAGTAGGTCCGACAGGGCCAATGAGCAGTTCTTC.

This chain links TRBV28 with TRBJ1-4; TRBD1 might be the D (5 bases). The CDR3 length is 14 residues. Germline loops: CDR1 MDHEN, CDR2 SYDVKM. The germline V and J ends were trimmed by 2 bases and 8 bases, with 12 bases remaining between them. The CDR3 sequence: CASSLRAGWEKLFF. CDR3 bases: TGTGCCAGCAGTTTACGGGCAGGGTGGGAAAAACTGTTTTTT.

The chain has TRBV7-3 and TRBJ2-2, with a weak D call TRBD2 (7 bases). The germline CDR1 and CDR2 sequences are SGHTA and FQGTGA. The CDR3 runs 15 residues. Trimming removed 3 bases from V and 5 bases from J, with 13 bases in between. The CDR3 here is CASSLVQGGTGELFF. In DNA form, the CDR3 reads TGTGCCAGCAGCTTGGTACAGGGAGGGACCGGGGAGCTGTTTTTT.

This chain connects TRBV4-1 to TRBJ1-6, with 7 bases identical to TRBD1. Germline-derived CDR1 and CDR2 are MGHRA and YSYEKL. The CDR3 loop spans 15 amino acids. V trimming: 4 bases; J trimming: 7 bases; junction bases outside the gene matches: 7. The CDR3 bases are TGCGCCAGCAGCCGACCCGACAGGGTGAATTCACCCCTCCACTTT. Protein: CASSRPDRVNSPLHF.

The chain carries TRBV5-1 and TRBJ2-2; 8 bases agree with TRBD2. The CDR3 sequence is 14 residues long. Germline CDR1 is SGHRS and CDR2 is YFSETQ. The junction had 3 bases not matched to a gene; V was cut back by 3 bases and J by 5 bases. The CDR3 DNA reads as TGCGCCAGCAGCTCGGGAGGGACTACCGGGGAGCTGTTTTTT. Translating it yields CASSSGGTTGELFF. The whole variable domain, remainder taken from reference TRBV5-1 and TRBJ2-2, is KAGVTQTPRYLIKTRGQQVTLSCSPISGHRSVSWYQQTPGQGLQFLFEYFSETQRNKGNFPGRFSGRQFSNSRSEMNVSTLELGDSALYLCASSSGGTTGELFFGEGSRLTVL.

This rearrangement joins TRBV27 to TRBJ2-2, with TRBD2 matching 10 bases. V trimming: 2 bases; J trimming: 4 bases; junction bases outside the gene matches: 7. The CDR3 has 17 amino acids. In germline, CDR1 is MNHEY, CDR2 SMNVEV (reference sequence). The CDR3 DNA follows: TGTGCCAGCAGTTTAAATCTAGCGGGAGTAAGCACCGGGGAGCTGTTTTTT. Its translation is CASSLNLAGVSTGELFF.

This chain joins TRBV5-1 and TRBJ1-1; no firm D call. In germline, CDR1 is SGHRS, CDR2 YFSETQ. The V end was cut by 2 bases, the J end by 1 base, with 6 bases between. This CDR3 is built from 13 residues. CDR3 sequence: CASSFERNTEAFF. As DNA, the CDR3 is TGCGCCAGCAGCTTCGAGAGGAACACTGAAGCTTTCTTT. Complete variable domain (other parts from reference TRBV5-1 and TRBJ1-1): KAGVTQTPRYLIKTRGQQVTLSCSPISGHRSVSWYQQTPGQGLQFLFEYFSETQRNKGNFPGRFSGRQFSNSRSEMNVSTLELGDSALYLCASSFERNTEAFFGQGTRLTVV.

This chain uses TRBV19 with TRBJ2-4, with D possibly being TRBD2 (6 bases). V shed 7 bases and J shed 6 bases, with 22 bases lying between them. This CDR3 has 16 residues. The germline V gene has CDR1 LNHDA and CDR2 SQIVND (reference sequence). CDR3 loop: CASTPAAIGGGNIQYF. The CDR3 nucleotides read TGTGCCAGTACCCCTGCAGCTATCGGGGGTGGAAACATTCAGTACTTC.

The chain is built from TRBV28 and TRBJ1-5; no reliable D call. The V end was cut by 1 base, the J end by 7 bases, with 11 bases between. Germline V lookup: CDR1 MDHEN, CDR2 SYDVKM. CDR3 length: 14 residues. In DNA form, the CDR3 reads TGTGCCAGCAGTTTATTTTCACCAGAACAGCCCCAGCATTTT. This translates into CASSLFSPEQPQHF. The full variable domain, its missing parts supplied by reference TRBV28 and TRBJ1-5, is DVKVTQSSRYLVKRTGEKVFLECVQDMDHENMFWYRQDPGLGLRLIYFSYDVKMKEKGDIPEGYSVSREKKERFSLILESASTNQTSMYLCASSLFSPEQPQHFGDGTRLSIL.

This chain's CDR3 is CASSRGRGATTTSETQYF. CDR3 coding DNA: TGTGCCAGCAGCCGGGGGCGGGGGGCGACAACAACCTCAGAGACCCAGTACTTC. The J gene is TRBJ2-5, the V gene TRBV11-1; 8 nucleotides agree with TRBD2. This CDR3 is 18 amino acids long. Germline values: CDR1 SGHAT, CDR2 FQDESV (reference sequence). With 5 bases clipped from V and 4 bases from J, the junction kept 18 bases outside the gene matches.

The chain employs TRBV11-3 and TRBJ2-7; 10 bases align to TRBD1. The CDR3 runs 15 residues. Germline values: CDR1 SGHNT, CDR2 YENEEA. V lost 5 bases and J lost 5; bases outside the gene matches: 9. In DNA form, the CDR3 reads TGTGCCAGCAGCGAAGGGACAGGGGATTTGAACGAGCAGTACTTC. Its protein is CASSEGTGDLNEQYF.

CDR3 loop: CASSVGQGADTEAFF. For the CDR3, the DNA is TGCGCCAGCAGCGTCGGACAGGGGGCTGACACTGAAGCTTTCTTT. The chain is built from TRBV5-1 and TRBJ1-1, with 11 nucleotides matching TRBD1. Germline assignment: CDR1 SGHRS and CDR2 YFSETQ. CDR3 size: 15 residues. The V gene end was trimmed by 4 bases and the J gene end by 3 bases; junction bases not matched to a gene: 5.

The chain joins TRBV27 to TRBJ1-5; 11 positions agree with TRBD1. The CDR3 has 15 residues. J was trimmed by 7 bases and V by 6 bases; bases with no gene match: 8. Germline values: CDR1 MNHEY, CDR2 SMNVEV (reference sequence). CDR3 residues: CASSPGQGVQQPQHF. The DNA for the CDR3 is TGTGCCAGCAGCCCGGGACAGGGGGTTCAGCAGCCCCAGCATTTT.